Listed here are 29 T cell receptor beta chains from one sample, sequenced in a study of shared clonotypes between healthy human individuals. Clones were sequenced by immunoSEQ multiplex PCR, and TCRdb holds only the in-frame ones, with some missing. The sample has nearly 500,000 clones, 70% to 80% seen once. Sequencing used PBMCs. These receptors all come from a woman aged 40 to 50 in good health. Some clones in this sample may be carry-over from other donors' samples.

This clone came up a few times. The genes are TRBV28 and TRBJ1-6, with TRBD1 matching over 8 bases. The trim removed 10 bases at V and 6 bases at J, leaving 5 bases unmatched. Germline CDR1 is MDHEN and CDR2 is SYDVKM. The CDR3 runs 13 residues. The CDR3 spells CAITGQVNSPLHF. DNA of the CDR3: TGTGCCATCACGGGACAGGTTAATTCACCCCTCCACTTT. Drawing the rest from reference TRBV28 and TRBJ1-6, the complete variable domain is DVKVTQSSRYLVKRTGEKVFLECVQDMDHENMFWYRQDPGLGLRLIYFSYDVKMKEKGDIPEGYSVSREKKERFSLILESASTNQTSMYLCAITGQVNSPLHFGNGTRLTVT.

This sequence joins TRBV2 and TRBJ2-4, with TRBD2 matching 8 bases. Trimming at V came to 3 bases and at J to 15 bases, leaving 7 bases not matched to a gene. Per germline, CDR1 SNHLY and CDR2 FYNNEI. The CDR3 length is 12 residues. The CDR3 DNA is TGTGCCAGCAGTGACTCTGGGACTAGTTTGTACTTC. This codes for CASSDSGTSLYF.

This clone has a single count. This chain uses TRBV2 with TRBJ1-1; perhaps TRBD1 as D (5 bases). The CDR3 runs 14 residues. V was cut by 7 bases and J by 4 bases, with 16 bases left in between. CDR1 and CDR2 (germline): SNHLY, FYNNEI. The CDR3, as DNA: TGTGCCAGCACCAGATCAGGGTCAGGCACTGAAGCTTTCTTT. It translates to CASTRSGSGTEAFF.

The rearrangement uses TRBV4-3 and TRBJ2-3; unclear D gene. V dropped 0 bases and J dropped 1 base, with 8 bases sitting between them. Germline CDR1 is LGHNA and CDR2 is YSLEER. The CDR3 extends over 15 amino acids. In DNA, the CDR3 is TGCGCCAGCAGCCAAGATCGGCAGGGCACAGATACGCAGTATTTT. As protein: CASSQDRQGTDTQYF.

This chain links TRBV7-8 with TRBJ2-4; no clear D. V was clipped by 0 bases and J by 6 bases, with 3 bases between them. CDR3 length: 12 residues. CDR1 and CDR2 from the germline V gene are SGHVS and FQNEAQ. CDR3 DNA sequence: TGTGCCAGCAGCTTAGCGTCAAACATTCAGTACTTC. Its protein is CASSLASNIQYF.

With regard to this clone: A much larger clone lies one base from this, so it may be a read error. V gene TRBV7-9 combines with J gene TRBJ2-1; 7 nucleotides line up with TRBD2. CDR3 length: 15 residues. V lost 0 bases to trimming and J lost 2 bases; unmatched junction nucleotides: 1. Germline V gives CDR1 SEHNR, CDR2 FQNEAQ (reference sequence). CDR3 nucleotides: TGTGCCAGCAGCTTAGCGGGAGGGCCCTACAATGAGCAGTTCTTC. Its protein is CASSLAGGPYNEQFF.

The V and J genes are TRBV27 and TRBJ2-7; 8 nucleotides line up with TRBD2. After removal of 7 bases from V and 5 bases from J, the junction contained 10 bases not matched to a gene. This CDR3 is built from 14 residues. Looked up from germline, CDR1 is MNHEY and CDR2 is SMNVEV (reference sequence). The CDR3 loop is CASKGYGRGDEQYF. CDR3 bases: TGTGCCAGCAAAGGGTACGGGAGGGGCGACGAGCAGTACTTC.

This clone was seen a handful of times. The CDR3 nucleotides are TGTGCCACCAGCAGAGAGCCGGGGCTTCAGCCCCAGCATTTT. It translates to CATSREPGLQPQHF. The chain couples TRBV15 to TRBJ1-5; TRBD1 might be the D (5 bases). Germline V gene sequence: CDR1 LNHNV, CDR2 YYDKDF (reference sequence). This CDR3 contains 14 residues. V was shortened by 0 bases and J by 6 bases, with 9 bases between the two germline ends. The full variable domain, in which reference TRBV15 and TRBJ1-5 provide the parts outside the CDR3, is DAMVIQNPRYQVTQFGKPVTLSCSQTLNHNVMYWYQQKSSQAPKLLFHYYDKDFNNEADTPDNFQSRRPNTSFCFLDIRSPGLGDTAMYLCATSREPGLQPQHFGDGTRLSIL.

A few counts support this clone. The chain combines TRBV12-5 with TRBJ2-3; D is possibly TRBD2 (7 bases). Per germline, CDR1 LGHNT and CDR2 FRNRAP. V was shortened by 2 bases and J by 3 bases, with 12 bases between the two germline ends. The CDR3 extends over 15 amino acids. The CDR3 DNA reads TGTGCTAGTGGTTTGTGCGGGGGCGCGACAGATACGCAGTATTTT. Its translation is CASGLCGGATDTQYF.

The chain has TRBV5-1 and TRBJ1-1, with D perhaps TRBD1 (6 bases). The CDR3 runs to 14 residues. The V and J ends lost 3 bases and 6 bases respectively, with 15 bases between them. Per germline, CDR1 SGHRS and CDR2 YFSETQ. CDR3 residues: CASSSLQGSAEAFF. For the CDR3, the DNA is TGCGCCAGCAGCTCCCTACAGGGTTCGGCTGAAGCTTTCTTT.

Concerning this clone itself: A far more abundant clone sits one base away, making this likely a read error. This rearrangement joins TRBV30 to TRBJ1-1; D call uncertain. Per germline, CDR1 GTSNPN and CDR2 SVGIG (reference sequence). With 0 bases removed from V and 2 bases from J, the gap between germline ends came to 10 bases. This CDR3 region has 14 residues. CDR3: CAWSVKGINTEAFF. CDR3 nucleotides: TGTGCCTGGAGTGTGAAAGGGATAAACACTGAAGCTTTCTTT.

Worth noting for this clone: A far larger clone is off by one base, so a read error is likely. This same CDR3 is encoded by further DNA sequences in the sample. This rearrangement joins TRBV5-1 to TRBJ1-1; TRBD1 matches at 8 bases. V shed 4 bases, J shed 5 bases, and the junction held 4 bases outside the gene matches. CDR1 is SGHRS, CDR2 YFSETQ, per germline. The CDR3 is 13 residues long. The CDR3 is CASSPRTGTEAFF. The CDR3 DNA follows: TGCGCCAGCAGCCCGAGGACAGGGACTGAAGCTTTCTTT.

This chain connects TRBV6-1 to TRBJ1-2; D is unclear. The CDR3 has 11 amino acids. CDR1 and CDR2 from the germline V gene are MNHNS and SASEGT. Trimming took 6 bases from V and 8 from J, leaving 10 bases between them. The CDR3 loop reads CASRRIVGYTF. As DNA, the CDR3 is TGTGCCAGCAGGCGGATCGTAGGCTACACCTTC.

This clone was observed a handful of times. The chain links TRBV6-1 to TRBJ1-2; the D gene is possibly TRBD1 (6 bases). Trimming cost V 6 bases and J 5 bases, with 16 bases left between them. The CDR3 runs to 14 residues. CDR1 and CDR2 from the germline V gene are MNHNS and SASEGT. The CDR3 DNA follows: TGTGCCAGCAGGGATGCAGGGGTTGGGTATGGCTACACCTTC. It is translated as CASRDAGVGYGYTF.

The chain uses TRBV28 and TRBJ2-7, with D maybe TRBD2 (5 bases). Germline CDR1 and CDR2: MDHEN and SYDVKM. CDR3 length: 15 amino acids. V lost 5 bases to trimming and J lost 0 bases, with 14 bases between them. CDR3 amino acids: CASSPRGLRSYEQYF. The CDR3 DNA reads TGTGCCAGCAGTCCCAGAGGGCTCCGCTCCTACGAGCAGTACTTC.

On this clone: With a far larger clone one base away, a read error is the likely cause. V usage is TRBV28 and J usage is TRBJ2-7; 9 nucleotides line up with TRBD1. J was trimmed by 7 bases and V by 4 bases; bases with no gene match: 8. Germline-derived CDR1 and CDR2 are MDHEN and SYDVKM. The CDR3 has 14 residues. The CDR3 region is CASSWGTGTREQYF. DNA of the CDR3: TGTGCCAGCAGTTGGGGGACAGGGACGCGAGAGCAGTACTTC.

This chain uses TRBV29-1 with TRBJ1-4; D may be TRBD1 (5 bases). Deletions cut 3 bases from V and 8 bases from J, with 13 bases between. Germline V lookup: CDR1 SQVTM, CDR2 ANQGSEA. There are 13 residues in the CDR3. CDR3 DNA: TGCAGCGTTGATGACAGCTCGGGGGAAAAACTGTTTTTT. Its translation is CSVDDSSGEKLFF.

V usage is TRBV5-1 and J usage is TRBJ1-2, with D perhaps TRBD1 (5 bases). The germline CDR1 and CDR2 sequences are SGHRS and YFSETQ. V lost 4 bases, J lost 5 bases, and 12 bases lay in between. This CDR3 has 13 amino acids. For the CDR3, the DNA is TGCGCCAGCAGCGGGGGACTTCTTTATGGCTACACCTTC. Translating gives CASSGGLLYGYTF.

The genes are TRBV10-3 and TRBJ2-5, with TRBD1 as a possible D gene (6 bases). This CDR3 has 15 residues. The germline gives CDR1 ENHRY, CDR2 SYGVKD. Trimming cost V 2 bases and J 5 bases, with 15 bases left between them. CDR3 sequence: CAISEVYGQGETQYF. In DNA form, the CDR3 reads TGTGCCATCAGTGAGGTCTATGGGCAGGGGGAGACCCAGTACTTC.

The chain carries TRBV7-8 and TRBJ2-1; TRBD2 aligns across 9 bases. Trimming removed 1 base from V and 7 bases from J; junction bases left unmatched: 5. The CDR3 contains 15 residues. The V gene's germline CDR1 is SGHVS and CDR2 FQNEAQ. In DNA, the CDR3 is TGTGCCAGCAGCTTAGTGCGGGAGGGCCAAAATGAGCAGTTCTTC. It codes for CASSLVREGQNEQFF.

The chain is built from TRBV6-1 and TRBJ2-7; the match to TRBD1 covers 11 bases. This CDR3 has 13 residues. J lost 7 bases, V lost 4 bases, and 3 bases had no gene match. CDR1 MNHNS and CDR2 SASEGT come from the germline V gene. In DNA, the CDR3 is TGTGCCAGCAGTGGGACAGGGGGCCGGGAGCAGTACTTC. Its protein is CASSGTGGREQYF.

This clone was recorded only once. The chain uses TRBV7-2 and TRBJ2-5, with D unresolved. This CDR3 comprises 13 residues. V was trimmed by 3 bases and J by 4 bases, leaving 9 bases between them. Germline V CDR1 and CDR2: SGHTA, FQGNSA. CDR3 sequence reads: CASSFNLVETQYF. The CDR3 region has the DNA TGTGCCAGCAGCTTCAACCTGGTAGAGACCCAGTACTTC.

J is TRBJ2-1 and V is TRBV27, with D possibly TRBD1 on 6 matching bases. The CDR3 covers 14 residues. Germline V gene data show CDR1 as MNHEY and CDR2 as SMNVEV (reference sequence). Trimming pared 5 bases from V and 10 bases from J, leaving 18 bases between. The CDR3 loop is CASSTGPQRGEQFF. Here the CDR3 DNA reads TGTGCCAGCAGTACGGGGCCTCAAAGGGGGGAGCAGTTCTTC.

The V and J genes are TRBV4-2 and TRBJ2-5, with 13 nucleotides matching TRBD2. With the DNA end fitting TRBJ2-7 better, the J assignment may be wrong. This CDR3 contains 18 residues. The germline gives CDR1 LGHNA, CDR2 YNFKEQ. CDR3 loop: CASSLQTPTSGRAYEQYF. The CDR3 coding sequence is TGTGCCAGCAGCCTCCAAACCCCAACTAGCGGGAGGGCCTACGAGCAGTACTTC.

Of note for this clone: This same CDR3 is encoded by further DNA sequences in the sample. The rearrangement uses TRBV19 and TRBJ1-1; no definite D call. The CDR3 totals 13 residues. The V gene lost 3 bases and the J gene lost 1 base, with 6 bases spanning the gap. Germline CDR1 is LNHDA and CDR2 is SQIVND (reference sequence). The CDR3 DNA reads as TGTGCCAGTAGTATTTCAGGGAACACTGAAGCTTTCTTT. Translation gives CASSISGNTEAFF.

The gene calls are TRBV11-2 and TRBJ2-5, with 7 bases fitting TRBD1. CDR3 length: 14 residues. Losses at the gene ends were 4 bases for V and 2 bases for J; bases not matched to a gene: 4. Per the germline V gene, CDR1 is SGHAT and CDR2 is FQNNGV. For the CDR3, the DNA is TGTGCCAGCAGCTCCGACAGGGTACAAGAGACCCAGTACTTC. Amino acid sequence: CASSSDRVQETQYF.

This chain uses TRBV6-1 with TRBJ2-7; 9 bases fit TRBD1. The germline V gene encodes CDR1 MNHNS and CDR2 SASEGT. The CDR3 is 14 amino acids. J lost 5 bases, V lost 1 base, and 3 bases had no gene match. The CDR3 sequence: CASSEGQGGNEQYF. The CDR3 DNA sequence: TGTGCCAGCAGTGAAGGACAGGGGGGCAACGAGCAGTACTTC.

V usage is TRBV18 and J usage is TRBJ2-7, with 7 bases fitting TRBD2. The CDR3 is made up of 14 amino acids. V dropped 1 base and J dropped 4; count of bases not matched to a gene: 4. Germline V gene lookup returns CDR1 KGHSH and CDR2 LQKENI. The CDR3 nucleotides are TGTGCCAGCTCACCACGGACTAGTGAATACGAGCAGTACTTC. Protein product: CASSPRTSEYEQYF.

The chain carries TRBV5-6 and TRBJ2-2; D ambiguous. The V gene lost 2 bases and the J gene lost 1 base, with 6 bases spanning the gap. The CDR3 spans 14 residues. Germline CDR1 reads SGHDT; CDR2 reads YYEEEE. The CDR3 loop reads CASSFEQNTGELFF. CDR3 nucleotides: TGTGCCAGCAGCTTCGAACAGAACACCGGGGAGCTGTTTTTT.